The 2 T cell receptor beta chains below all came from one sample that was sequenced in a study of cytomegalovirus exposure and HLA in healthy donors. This PCR relied on a set of 60 Vbeta primers and 13 Jbeta primers. Sequencing was performed with immunoSEQ multiplex PCR; in TCRdb, only in-frame clones are kept and a portion is missing. The sample records around 110,000 clones, 9.5% being singletons. The sample comprised PBMCs. The receptors here all came from a young man in good health and CMV-seronegative.

The chain recombines TRBV6-1 with TRBJ2-7; TRBD1 agrees at 9 bases. The CDR3 runs 15 residues. CDR1 MNHNS and CDR2 SASEGT come from the germline V gene. Trimming removed 6 bases from V and 3 bases from J; junction bases left unmatched: 9. CDR3 coding DNA: TGTGCCAGCAGGACTAGGACAGGGGTATACTACGAGCAGTACTTC. Residues: CASRTRTGVYYEQYF.

This clone has more than one count but fewer than ten. The V gene is TRBV11-2, the J gene TRBJ2-3; 9 bases match TRBD2. V was pared by 4 bases and J by 1 base, with 6 bases of the junction left unmatched. Looked up from germline, CDR1 is SGHAT and CDR2 is FQNNGV. This CDR3 has 16 amino acids. The CDR3 is CASSSFSGGGTDTQYF. The DNA for the CDR3 is TGTGCCAGCAGCTCTTTTAGCGGGGGAGGCACAGATACGCAGTATTTT.